A single T cell receptor (beta chain) is shown here with its context. The CDR3 consists of 15 residues. The germline gives CDR1 DFQATT, CDR2 SNEGSKA (reference sequence). Trimming took 0 bases from V and 3 from J, leaving 15 bases between them. TCRdb independently ran MiXCR on the 5' RACE reads; one entry per CDR3 protein. This repertoire shows tens of thousands of distinct CDR3 sequences, over 20% found once; its top ten account for roughly 4.5%. Cells sorted as Tregs were CD4+, CD25+ and CD127-/low. The sample taken for sequencing was Tregs sorted from a lymph node. V and J are TRBV20-1 and TRBJ2-7; possibly TRBD2 for D (6 bases). This TCR was sampled from a female donor with breast cancer. The CDR3 here is CSARDRQRAGYEQYF. In nucleotides, the CDR3 is TGCAGTGCTAGAGATCGGCAGCGGGCGGGCTACGAGCAGTACTTC.